A selection of T cell receptor beta chains follows, all from one sample in a study of CD8+ T cells in alopecia areata. Clones were read by immunoSEQ multiplex PCR, and TCRdb kept only the in-frame ones, dropping some. The profile shows more than 200,000 clones, over 60% of them singletons. Sequencing used CD4+ T cells sorted from blood, obtained at week 4, from a patient treated with tofacitinib. These receptors all come from a human donor with alopecia areata. CDR3s include the opening cysteine and the closing phenylalanine or tryptophan. A D gene is named only where the DNA matches it firmly. The size field is filled for only some rows; it gives once, few, many or a size class.

clone_size | j_call | d_call | v_call | cdr3_aa | cdr3_nt
few | TRBJ2-7 | . | TRBV29-1 | CSLILAGVEYF | TGCAGCCTAATCCTGGCCGGGGTGGAGTACTTC
. | TRBJ1-2 | . | TRBV30 | CAWMGLQGSYGYTF | TGTGCCTGGATGGGACTACAGGGATCCTATGGCTACACCTTC
. | TRBJ2-7 | . | TRBV5-1 | CASSLDPGPYEQYF | TGCGCCAGCAGCTTGGATCCAGGGCCCTACGAGCAGTACTTC
few | TRBJ1-2 | TRBD1 | TRBV29-1 | CSVAGQGYGYTF | TGCAGCGTCGCGGGACAGGGCTACGGCTACACCTTC
. | TRBJ1-1 | . | TRBV4-2 | CASSQDPQGDFAEAFF | TGTGCCAGCAGCCAAGATCCGCAAGGAGATTTTGCTGAAGCTTTCTTT
. | TRBJ2-5 | TRBD2 | TRBV6-5 | CASSYSWTSGDETQYF | TGTGCCAGCAGTTACTCGTGGACTAGTGGTGATGAGACCCAGTACTTC
few | TRBJ2-7 | TRBD2 | TRBV2 | CASSVLANEQYF | TGTGCCAGCAGTGTACTAGCGAATGAGCAGTACTTC
few | TRBJ2-3 | TRBD2 | TRBV11-2 | CASSRGGATSTDTQYF | TGTGCCAGCAGCCGCGGGGGGGCTACAAGCACAGATACGCAGTATTTT
. | TRBJ1-2 | TRBD1 | TRBV7-9 | CASSSDRVYGYTF | TGTGCCAGCAGCAGTGACAGGGTCTATGGCTACACCTTC
. | TRBJ1-5 | . | TRBV5-6 | CASSRWGNQPQHF | TGTGCCAGCAGCCGATGGGGCAATCAGCCCCAGCATTTT
. | TRBJ2-5 | TRBD2 | TRBV9 | CASSGTLAVGGTQYF | TGTGCCAGCAGCGGGACCCTAGCGGTCGGAGGGACCCAGTACTTC
. | TRBJ1-2 | . | TRBV5-1 | CASRKGDYGYTF | TGCGCCAGCAGAAAGGGGGACTATGGCTACACCTTC
. | TRBJ2-5 | TRBD1 | TRBV2 | CASSRGRVGETQYF | TGTGCCAGCAGCAGGGGGCGCGTCGGGGAGACCCAGTACTTC
few | TRBJ2-6 | . | TRBV5-5 | CASSLAGRDSGANVLTF | TGTGCCAGCAGCTTGGCAGGACGGGACTCTGGGGCCAACGTCCTGACTTTC
few | TRBJ2-3 | TRBD1 | TRBV5-1 | CASSLAPTGGADTQYF | TGCGCCAGCAGCTTGGCTCCGACAGGGGGTGCCGATACGCAGTATTTT
. | TRBJ2-7 | . | TRBV11-2 | CASSFPGPSYEQYF | TGTGCCAGCAGCTTTCCGGGGCCGTCCTACGAGCAGTACTTC
. | TRBJ1-6 | TRBD1 | TRBV7-9 | CASSPGQGSSYNSPLHF | TGTGCCAGCAGTCCGGGACAGGGGAGCTCCTATAATTCACCCCTCCACTTT
few | TRBJ1-2 | . | TRBV29-1 | CSVLRPDLAGYTF | TGCAGCGTCCTTCGTCCGGACTTGGCGGGCTACACCTTC
. | TRBJ1-2 | TRBD1 | TRBV19 | CASRGRRGKYGYTF | TGTGCCAGTAGGGGCCGCAGGGGGAAGTATGGCTACACCTTC
. | TRBJ1-1 | . | TRBV5-1 | CASSLMTGMNTEAFF | TGCGCCAGCAGCCTAATGACAGGTATGAACACTGAAGCTTTCTTT
. | TRBJ2-7 | . | TRBV27 | CASSLRPFYEQYF | TGTGCCAGCAGTTTGCGCCCATTCTACGAGCAGTACTTC
. | TRBJ2-7 | . | TRBV30 | CAWSAAGYEQYF | TGTGCCTGGAGTGCGGCAGGCTACGAGCAGTACTTC
. | TRBJ1-2 | . | TRBV19 | CATKREQGPNYGYTF | TGTGCCACCAAACGGGAGCAGGGTCCTAACTATGGCTACACCTTC
. | TRBJ2-3 | TRBD2 | TRBV19 | CASSMGLAERTDTQYF | TGTGCCAGTAGTATGGGACTAGCGGAACGCACAGATACGCAGTATTTT
. | TRBJ1-5 | TRBD1 | TRBV5-4 | CASSETGNQPQHF | TGTGCCAGCAGCGAGACAGGGAATCAGCCCCAGCATTTT
. | TRBJ2-5 | . | TRBV25-1 | CASSEGGLLANQETQYF | TGTGCCAGCAGTGAAGGGGGGTTGTTGGCGAACCAAGAGACCCAGTACTTC
. | TRBJ1-5 | . | TRBV29-1 | CSVGGGSNQPQHF | TGCAGCGTTGGAGGGGGTAGCAATCAGCCCCAGCATTTT
. | TRBJ1-2 | TRBD1 | TRBV30 | CAWSPDRGWVGYTF | TGTGCCTGGAGTCCTGACAGGGGTTGGGTTGGCTACACCTTC
. | TRBJ1-2 | . | TRBV7-2 | CASTQGQGNYGYTF | TGTGCCAGCACCCAGGGGCAGGGAAACTATGGCTACACCTTC
. | TRBJ1-1 | . | TRBV7-7 | CASSPSRESPEAFF | TGTGCTAGCAGCCCAAGCAGGGAGAGCCCTGAAGCTTTCTTT
few | TRBJ2-7 | . | TRBV25-1 | CASSETGDSYEQYF | TGTGCCAGCAGTGAAACGGGGGACTCCTACGAGCAGTACTTC
. | TRBJ2-7 | TRBD1 | TRBV6-6 | CASSYSDRGTYEQYF | TGTGCCAGCAGTTACTCAGACAGGGGAACCTACGAGCAGTACTTC
. | TRBJ2-5 | . | TRBV2 | CASRLRLAEETQYF | TGTGCCAGCAGACTGCGCCTAGCAGAAGAGACCCAGTACTTC
. | TRBJ2-1 | TRBD2 | TRBV7-2 | CASSPGLAGLHQFF | TGTGCCAGCAGCCCCGGACTAGCGGGTCTTCACCAGTTCTTC
few | TRBJ1-5 | TRBD1 | TRBV19 | CATRGLDQPQHF | TGTGCCACCAGGGGGTTGGATCAGCCCCAGCATTTT
. | TRBJ1-2 | . | TRBV6-6 | CASSYLALNYGYTF | TGTGCCAGCAGTTACCTAGCCCTGAACTATGGCTACACCTTC
. | TRBJ2-7 | . | TRBV29-1 | CSVALLGTRYF | TGCAGCGTTGCCTTACTTGGGACCCGCTACTTC
. | TRBJ2-1 | . | TRBV7-9 | CASSPDVNEQFF | TGTGCCAGCAGCCCCGACGTCAATGAGCAGTTCTTC
. | TRBJ2-4 | . | TRBV6-5 | CASSPGKGKNIQYF | TGTGCCAGCAGTCCCGGGAAGGGCAAAAACATTCAGTACTTC
few | TRBJ2-1 | . | TRBV29-1 | CSVEGAAYNEQFF | TGCAGCGTTGAAGGGGCAGCCTACAATGAGCAGTTCTTC
once | TRBJ2-3 | . | TRBV14 | CASSLRTVPDTQYF | TGTGCCAGCAGCCTTAGGACAGTCCCAGATACGCAGTATTTT
. | TRBJ1-4 | . | TRBV15 | CATSRVWQATNEKLFF | TGTGCCACCAGCAGAGTTTGGCAGGCAACTAATGAAAAACTGTTTTTT
. | TRBJ1-2 | . | TRBV5-6 | CASSFTGDSSRGYTF | TGTGCCAGCAGCTTCACCGGGGACTCTTCTCGGGGCTACACCTTC
. | TRBJ2-5 | TRBD1 | TRBV2 | CASTWDRLGGTQYF | TGTGCCAGCACCTGGGACAGACTCGGAGGGACCCAGTACTTC
. | TRBJ2-2 | TRBD2 | TRBV5-6 | CASSLWVAGITGELFF | TGTGCCAGCAGCTTGTGGGTAGCGGGGATTACCGGGGAGCTGTTTTTT
few | TRBJ1-3 | . | TRBV21-1 | CASSRDSRNTIYF | TGTGCCAGCAGCCGGGACAGCAGGAACACCATATATTTT
few | TRBJ2-7 | . | TRBV6-5 | CASSRTVGYEQYF | TGTGCCAGCAGCAGGACAGTAGGTTACGAGCAGTACTTC
few | TRBJ2-5 | TRBD2 | TRBV2 | CASTEVLAGVETQYF | TGTGCCAGCACCGAGGTTCTAGCGGGGGTAGAGACCCAGTACTTC
. | TRBJ1-5 | TRBD1 | TRBV7-2 | CASSRGQASNQPQHF | TGTGCCAGCAGCCGCGGACAGGCTAGCAATCAGCCCCAGCATTTT
. | TRBJ1-1 | . | TRBV5-1 | CASSFQVGNTEAFF | TGCGCCAGCAGTTTCCAGGTAGGGAACACTGAAGCTTTCTTT
. | TRBJ1-4 | TRBD1 | TRBV7-8 | CASSFRQGEAVGEKLFF | TGTGCCAGCAGCTTTAGACAGGGGGAAGCAGTAGGGGAAAAACTGTTTTTT
. | TRBJ2-4 | TRBD2 | TRBV27 | CASSPLGGLRGLGSAKNIQYF | TGTGCCAGCAGTCCATTGGGAGGCTTGCGGGGGTTGGGCTCGGCCAAAAACATTCAGTACTTC
. | TRBJ2-2 | . | TRBV9 | CASSVLSNGELFF | TGTGCCAGCAGCGTTTTAAGCAACGGGGAGCTGTTTTTT
few | TRBJ1-2 | . | TRBV4-2 | CASSQGYGYTF | TGTGCCAGCAGCCAAGGATATGGCTACACCTTC
. | TRBJ1-2 | TRBD1 | TRBV7-9 | CASSSDRVNYGYTF | TGTGCCAGCAGCTCGGACAGGGTCAACTATGGCTACACCTTC
. | TRBJ2-2 | . | TRBV15 | CATSSGQANTGELFF | TGTGCCACCAGCAGCGGGCAGGCAAACACCGGGGAGCTGTTTTTT
. | TRBJ2-1 | . | TRBV11-2 | CASSLDQVNNEQFF | TGTGCCAGCAGCTTAGATCAAGTAAACAATGAGCAGTTCTTC